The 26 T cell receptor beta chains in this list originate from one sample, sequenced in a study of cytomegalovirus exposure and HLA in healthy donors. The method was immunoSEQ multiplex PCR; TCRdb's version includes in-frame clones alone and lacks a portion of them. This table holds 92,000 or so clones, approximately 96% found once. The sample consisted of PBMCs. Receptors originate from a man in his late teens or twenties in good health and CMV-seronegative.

Written as DNA, the CDR3 is TGTGCCAGCAGCTTGACAGGGATGAACACTGAAGCTTTCTTT. The encoded protein is CASSLTGMNTEAFF. This rearrangement joins TRBV5-5 to TRBJ1-1; a weak D match, TRBD1 (6 bases). Trimming removed 1 base at V and 0 bases at J, with 7 bases between. Germline CDR1 reads SGHKS; CDR2 reads YYEKEE (reference sequence). The CDR3 covers 14 residues.

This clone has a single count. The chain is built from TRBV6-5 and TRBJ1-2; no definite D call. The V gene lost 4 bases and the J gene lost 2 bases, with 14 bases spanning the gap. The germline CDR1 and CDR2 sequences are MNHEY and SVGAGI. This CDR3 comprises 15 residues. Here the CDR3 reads CASSSYATGNYGYTF. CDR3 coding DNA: TGTGCCAGCAGTTCCTACGCGACGGGAAACTATGGCTACACCTTC.

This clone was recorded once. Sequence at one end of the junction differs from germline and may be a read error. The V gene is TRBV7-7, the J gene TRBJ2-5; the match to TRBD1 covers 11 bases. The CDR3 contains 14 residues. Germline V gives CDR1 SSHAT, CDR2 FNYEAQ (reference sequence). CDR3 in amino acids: CASSLGTGGETQYF. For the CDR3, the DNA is TGTGCTAGCAGCTTGGGGACAGGGGGGGAGACCCAGTACTTC.

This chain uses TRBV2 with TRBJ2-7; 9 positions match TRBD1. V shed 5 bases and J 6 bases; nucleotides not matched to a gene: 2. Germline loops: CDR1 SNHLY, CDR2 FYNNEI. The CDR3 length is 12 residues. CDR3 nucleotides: TGTGCCAGCAGTATGGACAGGGGCGAGCAGTACTTC. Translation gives CASSMDRGEQYF.

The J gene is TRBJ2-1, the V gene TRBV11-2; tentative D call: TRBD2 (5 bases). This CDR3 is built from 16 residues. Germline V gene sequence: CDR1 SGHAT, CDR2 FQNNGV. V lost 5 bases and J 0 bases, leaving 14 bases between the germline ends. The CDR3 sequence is CASSRAGKSSYNEQFF. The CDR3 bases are TGTGCCAGCAGCAGAGCCGGGAAGAGCTCCTACAATGAGCAGTTCTTC.

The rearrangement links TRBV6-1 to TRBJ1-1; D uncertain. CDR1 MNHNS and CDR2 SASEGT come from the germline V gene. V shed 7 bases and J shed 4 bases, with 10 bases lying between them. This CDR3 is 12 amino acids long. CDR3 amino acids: CASTPGSTEAFF. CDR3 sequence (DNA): TGTGCCAGCACTCCGGGTAGCACTGAAGCTTTCTTT.

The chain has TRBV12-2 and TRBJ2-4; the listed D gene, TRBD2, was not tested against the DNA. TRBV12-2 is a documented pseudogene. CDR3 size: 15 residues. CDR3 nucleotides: TGTGCAAGTCGCCCGCGGGAGGAGAGCAAAAACATTCAGTACTTC. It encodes CASRPREESKNIQYF.

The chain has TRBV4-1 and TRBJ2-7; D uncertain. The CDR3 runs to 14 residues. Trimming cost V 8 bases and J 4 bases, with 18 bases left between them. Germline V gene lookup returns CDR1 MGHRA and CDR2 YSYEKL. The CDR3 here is CASGMWPIGYEQYF. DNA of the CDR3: TGCGCCAGCGGCATGTGGCCTATCGGGTACGAGCAGTACTTC.

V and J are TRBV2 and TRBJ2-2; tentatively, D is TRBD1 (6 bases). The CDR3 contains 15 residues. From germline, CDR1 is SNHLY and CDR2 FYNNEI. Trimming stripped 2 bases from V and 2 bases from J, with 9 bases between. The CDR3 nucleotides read TGTGCCAGCAGTGAATGGGACACTAACACCGGGGAGCTGTTTTTT. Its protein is CASSEWDTNTGELFF.

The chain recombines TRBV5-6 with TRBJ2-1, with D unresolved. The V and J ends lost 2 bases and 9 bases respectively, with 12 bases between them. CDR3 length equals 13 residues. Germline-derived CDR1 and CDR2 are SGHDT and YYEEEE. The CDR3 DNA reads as TGTGCCAGCAGCTTATCCCTTGGCGGTGAGCAGTTCTTC. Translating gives CASSLSLGGEQFF.

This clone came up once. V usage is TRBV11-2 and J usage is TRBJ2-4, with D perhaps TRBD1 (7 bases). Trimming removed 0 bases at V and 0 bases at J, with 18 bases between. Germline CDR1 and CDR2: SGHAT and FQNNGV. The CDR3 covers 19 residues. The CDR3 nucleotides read TGTGCCAGCAGCTTAGATCAGGGGGGCGCGGATCTAGCCAAAAACATTCAGTACTTC. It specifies CASSLDQGGADLAKNIQYF.

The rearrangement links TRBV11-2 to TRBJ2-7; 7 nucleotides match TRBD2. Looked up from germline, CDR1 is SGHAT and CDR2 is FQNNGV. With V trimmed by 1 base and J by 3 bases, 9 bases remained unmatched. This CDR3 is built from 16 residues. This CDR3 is CASSLGVAGAHYEQYF. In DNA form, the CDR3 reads TGTGCCAGCAGCTTAGGGGTAGCGGGCGCTCACTACGAGCAGTACTTC.

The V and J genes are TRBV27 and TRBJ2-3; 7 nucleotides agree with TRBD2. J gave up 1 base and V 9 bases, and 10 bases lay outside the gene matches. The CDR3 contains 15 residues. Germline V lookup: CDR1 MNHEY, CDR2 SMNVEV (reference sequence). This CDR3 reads CASRWLAEGTDTQYF. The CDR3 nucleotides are TGTGCCAGTAGATGGCTAGCGGAGGGCACAGATACGCAGTATTTT.

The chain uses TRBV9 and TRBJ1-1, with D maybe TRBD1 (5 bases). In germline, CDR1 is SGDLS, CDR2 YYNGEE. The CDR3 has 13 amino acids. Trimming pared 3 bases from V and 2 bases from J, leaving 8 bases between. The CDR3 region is CASSETENTEAFF. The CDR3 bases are TGTGCCAGCAGCGAGACAGAAAACACTGAAGCTTTCTTT.

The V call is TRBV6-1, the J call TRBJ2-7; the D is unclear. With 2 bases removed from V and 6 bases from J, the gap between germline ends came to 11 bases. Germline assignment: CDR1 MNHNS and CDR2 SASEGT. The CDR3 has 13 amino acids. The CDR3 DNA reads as TGTGCCAGCAGTGAAAGATTGGCTAGCGAGCAGTACGTC. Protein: CASSERLASEQYV.

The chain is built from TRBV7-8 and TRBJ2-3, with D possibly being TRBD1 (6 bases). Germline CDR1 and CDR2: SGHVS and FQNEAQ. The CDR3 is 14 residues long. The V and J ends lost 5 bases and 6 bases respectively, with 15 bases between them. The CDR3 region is CASSRDTYVDTQYF. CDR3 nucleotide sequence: TGTGCCAGCAGCCGGGACACCTACGTGGATACGCAGTATTTT. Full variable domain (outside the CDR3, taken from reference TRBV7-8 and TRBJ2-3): GAGVSQSPRYKVAKRGQDVALRCDPISGHVSLFWYQQALGQGPEFLTYFQNEAQLDKSGLPSDRFFAERPEGSVSTLKIQRTQQEDSAVYLCASSRDTYVDTQYFGPGTRLTVL.

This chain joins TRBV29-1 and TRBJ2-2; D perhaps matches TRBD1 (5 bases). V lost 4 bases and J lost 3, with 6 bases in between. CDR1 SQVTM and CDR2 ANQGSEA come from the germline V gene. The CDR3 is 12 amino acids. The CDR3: CSVAGYTGELFF. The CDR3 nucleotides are TGCAGCGTTGCAGGGTACACCGGGGAGCTGTTTTTT.

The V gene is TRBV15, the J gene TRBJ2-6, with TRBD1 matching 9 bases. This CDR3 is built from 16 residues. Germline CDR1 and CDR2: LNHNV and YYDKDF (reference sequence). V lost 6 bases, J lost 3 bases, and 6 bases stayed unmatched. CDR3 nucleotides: TGTGCCACCAGTCCACAGGGGGCGGGTGGGGCCAACGTCCTGACTTTC. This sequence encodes CATSPQGAGGANVLTF. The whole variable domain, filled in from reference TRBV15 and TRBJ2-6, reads DAMVIQNPRYQVTQFGKPVTLSCSQTLNHNVMYWYQQKSSQAPKLLFHYYDKDFNNEADTPDNFQSRRPNTSFCFLDIRSPGLGDTAMYLCATSPQGAGGANVLTFGAGSRLTVL.

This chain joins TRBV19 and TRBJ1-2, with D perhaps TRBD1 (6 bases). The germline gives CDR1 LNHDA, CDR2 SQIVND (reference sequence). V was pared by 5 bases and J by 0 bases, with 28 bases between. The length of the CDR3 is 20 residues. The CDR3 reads CASSSSKSGHAYRANYGYTF. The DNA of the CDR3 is TGTGCCAGTAGTTCCTCAAAGTCGGGACATGCTTACAGGGCTAACTATGGCTACACCTTC.

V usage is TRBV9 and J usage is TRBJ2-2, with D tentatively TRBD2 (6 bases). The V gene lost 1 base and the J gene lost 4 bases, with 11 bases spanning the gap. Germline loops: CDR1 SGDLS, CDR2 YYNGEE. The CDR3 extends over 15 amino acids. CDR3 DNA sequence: TGTGCCAGCAGCGTACGTAGCGGTGGCACCGGGGAGCTGTTTTTT. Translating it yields CASSVRSGGTGELFF.

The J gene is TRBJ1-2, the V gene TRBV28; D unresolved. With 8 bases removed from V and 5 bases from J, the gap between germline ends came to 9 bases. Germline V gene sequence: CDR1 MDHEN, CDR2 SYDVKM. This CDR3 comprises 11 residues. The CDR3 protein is CASSMAYGYTF. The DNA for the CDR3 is TGTGCCAGCTCGATGGCTTATGGCTACACCTTC.

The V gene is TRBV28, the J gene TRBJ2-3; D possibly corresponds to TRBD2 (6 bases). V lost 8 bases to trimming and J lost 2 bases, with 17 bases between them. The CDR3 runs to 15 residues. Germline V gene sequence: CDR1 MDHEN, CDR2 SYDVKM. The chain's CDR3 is CASGKTGSYTDTQYF. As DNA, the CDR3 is TGTGCCAGCGGGAAAACCGGGAGTTACACAGATACGCAGTATTTT. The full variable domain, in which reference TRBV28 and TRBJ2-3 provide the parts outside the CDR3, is DVKVTQSSRYLVKRTGEKVFLECVQDMDHENMFWYRQDPGLGLRLIYFSYDVKMKEKGDIPEGYSVSREKKERFSLILESASTNQTSMYLCASGKTGSYTDTQYFGPGTRLTVL.

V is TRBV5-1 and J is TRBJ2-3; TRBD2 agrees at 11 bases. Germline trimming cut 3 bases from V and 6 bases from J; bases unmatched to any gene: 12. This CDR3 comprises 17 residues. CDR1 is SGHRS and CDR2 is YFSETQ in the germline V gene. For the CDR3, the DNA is TGCGCCAGCAGCTCTACTAGCGGGAGTTTAGGTGTGGATACGCAGTATTTT. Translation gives CASSSTSGSLGVDTQYF. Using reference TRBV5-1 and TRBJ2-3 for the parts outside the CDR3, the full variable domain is KAGVTQTPRYLIKTRGQQVTLSCSPISGHRSVSWYQQTPGQGLQFLFEYFSETQRNKGNFPGRFSGRQFSNSRSEMNVSTLELGDSALYLCASSSTSGSLGVDTQYFGPGTRLTVL.

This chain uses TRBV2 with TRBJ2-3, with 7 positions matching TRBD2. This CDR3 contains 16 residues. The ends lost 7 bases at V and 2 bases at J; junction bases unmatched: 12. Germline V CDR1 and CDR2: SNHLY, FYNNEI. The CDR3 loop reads CASKDSAGDFTDTQYF. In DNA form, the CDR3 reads TGTGCCAGCAAGGATTCGGCGGGGGATTTCACAGATACGCAGTATTTT.

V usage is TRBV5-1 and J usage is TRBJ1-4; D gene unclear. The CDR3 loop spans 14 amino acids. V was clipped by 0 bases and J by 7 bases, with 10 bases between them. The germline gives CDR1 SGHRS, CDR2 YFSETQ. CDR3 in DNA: TGCGCCAGCAGCTTGGACGTGGGAGGTGAAAAACTGTTTTTT. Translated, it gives CASSLDVGGEKLFF.

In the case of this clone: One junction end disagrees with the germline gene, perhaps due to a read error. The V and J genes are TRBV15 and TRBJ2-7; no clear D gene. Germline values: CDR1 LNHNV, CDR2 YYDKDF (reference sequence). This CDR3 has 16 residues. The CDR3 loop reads CATSRDGSLSPYGQYF. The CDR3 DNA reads TGTGCCACCAGCAGAGACGGGTCCCTCTCGCCCTACGGGCAGTACTTC. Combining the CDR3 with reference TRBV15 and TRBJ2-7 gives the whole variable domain DAMVIQNPRYQVTQFGKPVTLSCSQTLNHNVMYWYQQKSSQAPKLLFHYYDKDFNNEADTPDNFQSRRPNTSFCFLDIRSPGLGDTAMYLCATSRDGSLSPYGQYFGPGTRLTVT.